The 29 T cell receptor beta chains listed next were all sequenced from one sample in a study of vaccination effects on CD4 cells after COVID-19. Using viral peptide pools, the ViraFEST assay grew out antigen-specific CD4+ T cells prior to sequencing. Having been cultured for around nine days, the cells underwent CD4+ T cell isolation. The person's infection with SARS-CoV-2, confirmed by PCR, took place between March and December 2020. These receptors are not linked to any known antigen. Repertoires were generated with immunoSEQ multiplex PCR, while TCRdb's copy carries only in-frame clones and drops some. The table lists around 75,000 clones, 73% of them singletons, with less than 5.5% in the top ten. The material was CD4+ T cells from PBMCs cultured with HIV peptides, obtained before COVID-19 vaccination. Subset here: HIV-1 Nef peptide pool negative control/reference culture. These receptors were obtained from a human donor who had a prior SARS-CoV-2 infection.

The chain employs TRBV27 and TRBJ2-7; no definite D call. This CDR3 has 15 amino acids. CDR1 MNHEY and CDR2 SMNVEV come from the germline V gene (reference sequence). V was clipped by 7 bases and J by 0 bases, with 16 bases between them. CDR3 sequence reads: CASTPQLGNSYEQYF. DNA for the CDR3: TGTGCCAGCACCCCCCAGTTGGGCAACTCCTACGAGCAGTACTTC.

V is TRBV18 and J is TRBJ1-2; 10 bases fit TRBD1. Germline V CDR1 and CDR2: KGHSH, LQKENI. The CDR3 is 14 residues long. V shed 5 bases, J shed 7 bases, and the junction held 7 bases outside the gene matches. The CDR3 DNA sequence: TGTGCCAGCTCAGCTCGACAGGGGGCTAGTGGCTACACCTTC. It codes for CASSARQGASGYTF.

The sample holds a few counts of this clone. V is TRBV19 and J is TRBJ1-1, with 8 bases matching TRBD1. Trimming took 6 bases from V and 5 from J; bases not matched to a gene: 8. In germline, CDR1 is LNHDA, CDR2 SQIVND (reference sequence). This CDR3 has 14 residues. CDR3 DNA: TGTGCCAGTAGGCATGACAGGGGAGATACTGAAGCTTTCTTT. This encodes CASRHDRGDTEAFF.

The chain uses TRBV5-6 and TRBJ1-4; 9 bases match TRBD1. The CDR3 extends over 15 amino acids. The germline gives CDR1 SGHDT, CDR2 YYEEEE. The V and J ends lost 4 bases and 8 bases, in that order; junction bases with no gene match: 9. CDR3 sequence reads: CASSRVTGGNEKLFF. Here the CDR3 DNA reads TGTGCCAGCAGCCGGGTGACAGGGGGGAACGAAAAACTGTTTTTT.

The CDR3 coding sequence is TGTGCCAGCAGACCGATCAACAGTGGCTACACCTTC. This encodes CASRPINSGYTF. The chain is built from TRBV28 and TRBJ1-2; D is ambiguous. Germline V lookup: CDR1 MDHEN, CDR2 SYDVKM. The CDR3 length is 12 residues. Trimming stripped 6 bases from V and 7 bases from J, with 12 bases between.

The rearrangement uses TRBV24-1 and TRBJ2-1, with a tentative D call TRBD1 (5 bases). CDR1 is KGHDR, CDR2 SFDVKD, per germline. The CDR3 spans 14 residues. V lost 5 bases, J lost 3 bases, and 10 bases lay in between. The CDR3 coding sequence is TGTGCCACCAGTGCCGACAGCTACTACAATGAGCAGTTCTTC. Protein product: CATSADSYYNEQFF.

The CDR3 region is CASSSADRAGNTIYF. The CDR3 region has the DNA TGTGCCAGCAGCTCGGCCGACAGAGCAGGAAACACCATATATTTT. The chain has TRBV13 and TRBJ1-3; a weak D match, TRBD1 (5 bases). Trimming stripped 4 bases from V and 4 bases from J, with 14 bases between. The CDR3 is made up of 15 amino acids. In germline, CDR1 is PRHDT, CDR2 FYEKMQ (reference sequence).

The chain couples TRBV7-2 to TRBJ2-7; 9 bases align to TRBD1. CDR1 SGHTA and CDR2 FQGNSA come from the germline V gene. V gave up 0 bases and J gave up 3 bases; unmatched junction bases: 6. The length of the CDR3 is 16 residues. CDR3 region: CASSLAPPDRGYEQYF. DNA for the CDR3: TGTGCCAGCAGCTTAGCTCCCCCGGACAGGGGCTACGAGCAGTACTTC.

Turning to this clone: The junction departs from germline at one end; a sequencing error may be responsible. The gene calls are TRBV11-3 and TRBJ2-7; tentatively, D is TRBD1 (5 bases). CDR3 length: 14 residues. The germline CDR1 and CDR2 sequences are SGHNT and YENEEA. The CDR3 is CASRLWGESYEQYF. In DNA, the CDR3 is TGTGCCAGCCGCTTGTGGGGCGAAAGCTACGAGCAGTACTTC.

J is TRBJ1-2 and V is TRBV5-4, with D perhaps matching TRBD1 (6 bases). This CDR3 contains 14 residues. Germline values: CDR1 SGHNT, CDR2 YYREEE (reference sequence). V lost 4 bases and J lost 1, with 11 bases in between. CDR3 in DNA: TGTGCCAGCAGCATACAGGGCCTTAACTATGGCTACACCTTC. Translation gives CASSIQGLNYGYTF.

The chain employs TRBV9 and TRBJ2-1; no clear D gene. Trimming took off 3 bases at V and 0 bases at J, with 7 bases between the two ends. CDR3 length: 14 amino acids. CDR1 is SGDLS and CDR2 is YYNGEE in the germline V gene. The CDR3 region has the DNA TGTGCCAGCAGCGGGGGTACCTCCTACAATGAGCAGTTCTTC. Protein: CASSGGTSYNEQFF.

This clone came up once. The chain links TRBV9 to TRBJ2-3; D uncertain. Deletions cut 1 base from V and 0 bases from J, with 6 bases between. The CDR3 length is 14 residues. Per the germline V gene, CDR1 is SGDLS and CDR2 is YYNGEE. CDR3 coding DNA: TGTGCCAGCAGCGTATCCGTGAGCACAGATACGCAGTATTTT. Protein product: CASSVSVSTDTQYF.

The rearrangement links TRBV4-2 to TRBJ2-5; the match to TRBD2 covers 8 bases. With 1 base clipped from V and 1 base from J, the junction kept 5 bases outside the gene matches. The germline gives CDR1 LGHNA, CDR2 YNFKEQ. The CDR3 is 16 amino acids. The CDR3 coding sequence is TGTGCCAGCAGCCAAGCCCCACTAGCGGCCCAAGAGACCCAGTACTTC. Its translation: CASSQAPLAAQETQYF.

Here the CDR3 DNA reads TGTGCCAGCAGCTCTCAGGGGGCTCAAGAGACCCAGTACTTC. Translated, it gives CASSSQGAQETQYF. The chain combines TRBV5-6 with TRBJ2-5; 8 bases are shared with TRBD1. The CDR3 loop spans 14 amino acids. V was clipped by 3 bases and J by 2 bases; unmatched bases: 3. Germline CDR1 SGHDT, CDR2 YYEEEE.

V and J are TRBV5-1 and TRBJ1-6; D gene uncertain. CDR3 length: 15 residues. Germline CDR1 SGHRS, CDR2 YFSETQ. V dropped 5 bases and J dropped 10 bases, with 19 bases sitting between them. CDR3 DNA: TGCGCCAGCAGTCCAAGAGATTCAGGAAAATCACCCCTCCACTTT. Its protein product is CASSPRDSGKSPLHF. The variable domain in full, completed from reference TRBV5-1 and TRBJ1-6, reads KAGVTQTPRYLIKTRGQQVTLSCSPISGHRSVSWYQQTPGQGLQFLFEYFSETQRNKGNFPGRFSGRQFSNSRSEMNVSTLELGDSALYLCASSPRDSGKSPLHFGNGTRLTVT.

This clone turned up a few times. This rearrangement joins TRBV30 to TRBJ2-3; D possibly corresponds to TRBD1 (6 bases). In germline, CDR1 is GTSNPN, CDR2 SVGIG (reference sequence). V lost 2 bases, J lost 0 bases, and 9 bases lay in between. This CDR3 has 14 amino acids. DNA of the CDR3: TGTGCCTGGAGTCCAGGGGTAAGCACAGATACGCAGTATTTT. Protein: CAWSPGVSTDTQYF.

V and J are TRBV11-3 and TRBJ2-7; no firm D call. The CDR3 has 13 residues. V dropped 2 bases and J dropped 7 bases, with 12 bases sitting between them. In germline, CDR1 is SGHNT, CDR2 YENEEA. The CDR3, as DNA: TGTGCCAGCAGCTTAAATTTCCTTGGAGAGCAGTACTTC. Translated, it gives CASSLNFLGEQYF.

The gene calls are TRBV2 and TRBJ2-3; D is ambiguous. Between the trimmed V and J ends, which lost 6 bases and 6 bases, there was a span of 16 bases. Germline assignment: CDR1 SNHLY and CDR2 FYNNEI. The CDR3 totals 14 residues. Written as DNA, the CDR3 is TGTGCCAGCAGGCTCAACCTAGTAACGGATACGCAGTATTTT. The encoded protein is CASRLNLVTDTQYF.

The chain links TRBV4-3 to TRBJ1-1; tentatively, D is TRBD1 (5 bases). CDR3 length: 16 residues. V lost 1 base and J 4 bases, leaving 16 bases between the germline ends. Germline lookup yields CDR1 LGHNA and CDR2 YSLEER. This chain's CDR3 is CASSQVRGTFSTEAFF. Here the CDR3 DNA reads TGCGCCAGCAGCCAAGTCCGGGGGACCTTTAGCACTGAAGCTTTCTTT.

V and J are TRBV2 and TRBJ1-6, with D unresolved. Germline V gene data show CDR1 as SNHLY and CDR2 as FYNNEI. Trimming took off 3 bases at V and 9 bases at J, with 18 bases between the two ends. This CDR3 has 16 amino acids. In DNA form, the CDR3 reads TGTGCCAGCAGTGATTACGGGATTCGGCAGAGTTCACCCCTCCACTTT. It encodes CASSDYGIRQSSPLHF.

This chain links TRBV7-6 with TRBJ1-1, with TRBD1 matching over 8 bases. The CDR3 is 14 amino acids. Germline V gene sequence: CDR1 SGHVS, CDR2 FNYEAQ. J gave up 4 bases and V 1 base, and 2 bases lay outside the gene matches. The CDR3 nucleotides read TGTGCCAGCAGCTTAGTGACAGGGGCCACTGAAGCTTTCTTT. As protein: CASSLVTGATEAFF.

This sequence joins TRBV4-2 and TRBJ1-2; 10 bases agree with TRBD1. CDR3 length: 18 amino acids. J lost 4 bases, V lost 2 bases, and 13 bases had no gene match. Looked up from germline, CDR1 is LGHNA and CDR2 is YNFKEQ. The CDR3 is CASSQLGQGRPPSYGYTF. CDR3 nucleotides: TGTGCCAGCAGCCAATTGGGACAGGGGAGGCCCCCCAGCTATGGCTACACCTTC.

The rearrangement uses TRBV5-1 and TRBJ1-1; a weak D match, TRBD1 (6 bases). Trimming cost V 6 bases and J 0 bases, with 9 bases left between them. The CDR3 consists of 13 residues. Germline assignment: CDR1 SGHRS and CDR2 YFSETQ. The CDR3 loop reads CASTTGMNTEAFF. In nucleotides, the CDR3 is TGCGCCAGCACGACAGGAATGAACACTGAAGCTTTCTTT. Drawing the rest from reference TRBV5-1 and TRBJ1-1, the complete variable domain is KAGVTQTPRYLIKTRGQQVTLSCSPISGHRSVSWYQQTPGQGLQFLFEYFSETQRNKGNFPGRFSGRQFSNSRSEMNVSTLELGDSALYLCASTTGMNTEAFFGQGTRLTVV.

This rearrangement joins TRBV19 to TRBJ1-1, with D tentatively TRBD1 (5 bases). Germline CDR1 is LNHDA and CDR2 is SQIVND (reference sequence). V was trimmed by 4 bases and J by 4 bases, leaving 10 bases between them. The CDR3 consists of 13 residues. The CDR3 reads CASSTRASTEAFF. CDR3 bases: TGTGCCAGTAGTACCAGGGCTAGCACTGAAGCTTTCTTT. Complete variable domain (other parts from reference TRBV19 and TRBJ1-1): DGGITQSPKYLFRKEGQNVTLSCEQNLNHDAMYWYRQDPGQGLRLIYYSQIVNDFQKGDIAEGYSVSREKKESFPLTVTSAQKNPTAFYLCASSTRASTEAFFGQGTRLTVV.

This chain connects TRBV2 to TRBJ2-7, with D perhaps being TRBD1 or TRBD2 (5 bases each). CDR1 is SNHLY and CDR2 is FYNNEI in the germline V gene. The V gene lost 9 bases and the J gene lost 3 bases, with 18 bases spanning the gap. This CDR3 region has 14 residues. Here the CDR3 reads CASKIQRDVYEQYF. CDR3 DNA: TGTGCCAGTAAAATCCAAAGGGACGTCTACGAGCAGTACTTC.

This chain links TRBV11-2 with TRBJ1-1, with D hard to call. The CDR3 has 13 amino acids. The germline V and J ends were trimmed by 3 bases and 3 bases, with 8 bases remaining between them. Germline V gene data show CDR1 as SGHAT and CDR2 as FQNNGV. The CDR3, as DNA: TGTGCCAGCAGCTTCACAGAGGACACTGAAGCTTTCTTT. It is translated as CASSFTEDTEAFF.

The DNA for the CDR3 is TGTGCCAGCAGCCAGAGGACTAGCGGGAGCGTTTACGAGCAGTACTTC. It specifies CASSQRTSGSVYEQYF. The chain joins TRBV14 to TRBJ2-7, with 13 bases matching TRBD2. Germline V gene lookup returns CDR1 SGHDN and CDR2 FVKESK. V lost 3 bases and J lost 4; bases outside the gene matches: 6. This CDR3 has 16 residues.

The chain employs TRBV6-5 and TRBJ2-3, with a weak D call TRBD1 (5 bases). CDR1 is MNHEY, CDR2 SVGAGI, per germline. The CDR3 loop spans 12 amino acids. V was trimmed by 8 bases and J by 7 bases, leaving 13 bases between them. CDR3 residues: CASRWGFHTQYF. The CDR3 DNA is TGTGCCAGCCGTTGGGGCTTCCATACGCAGTATTTT.

The chain recombines TRBV5-1 with TRBJ2-2; no reliable D call. Germline V CDR1 and CDR2: SGHRS, YFSETQ. V was shortened by 6 bases and J by 0 bases, with 15 bases between the two germline ends. The CDR3 extends over 16 amino acids. CDR3 sequence: CASTAVGRTNTGELFF. CDR3 in DNA: TGCGCCAGCACTGCCGTAGGCAGAACGAACACCGGGGAGCTGTTTTTT.